Listed below are T cell receptor beta chains from one sample, sequenced in a study of blood T cell repertoires in COVID-19. The data were produced by immunoSEQ multiplex PCR, yet TCRdb's version contains in-frame clones alone and is incomplete. Seen here are roughly 300,000 clones, 85% observed once, and the top ten hold just over 7%. The sample taken for sequencing was peripheral blood. The source is a human donor in a cohort sampled during active COVID-19. The CDR3 runs from the conserved cysteine through the conserved F or W. D genes are given only for firm matches. A clone size is listed for some rows: how often the clone was seen (once, few, many), or a class if it is expanded.

TRBV5-1	TRBJ2-3	NA	12	NA	TGCGCCAGCAGCTTTCAGGCTGATGCGCAGTATTTT	CASSFQADAQYF
TRBV19	TRBJ2-1	TRBD2	18	NA	TGTGCCAGTAGTATAGGTCGGCGGGGGGTGATCTCCTACAATGAGCAGTTCTTC	CASSIGRRGVISYNEQFF
TRBV14	TRBJ1-1	NA	13	NA	TGTGCCAGCAGCCCGCAGTCTCGGGGTGAAGCTTTCTTT	CASSPQSRGEAFF
TRBV24-1	TRBJ2-2	NA	14	once	TGTGCCACCAGTGATTTGAGGGACTCCGGGGAGCTGTTTTTT	CATSDLRDSGELFF
TRBV30	TRBJ1-3	NA	15	NA	TGTGCCTGGAACTTTGGGAGATCCTCTGGAAACACCATATATTTT	CAWNFGRSSGNTIYF
TRBV4-2	TRBJ1-3	NA	14	NA	TGTGCCAGCAGCCAAGACCAGACTGGAAACACCATATATTTT	CASSQDQTGNTIYF
TRBV5-1	TRBJ2-7	TRBD2	15	NA	TGCGCCAGCAGCTCATTTCTAGCGGGGGTCTACGAGCAGTACTTC	CASSSFLAGVYEQYF
TRBV12-5	TRBJ2-2	NA	11	few	TGTGCTAGTGGTTTCGGCGGGGAGCTGTTTTTT	CASGFGGELFF
TRBV10-1	TRBJ2-7	TRBD1	14	few	TGCGCCAGCAGCCTCGACAGGGGGTCCTACGAGCAGTACTTC	CASSLDRGSYEQYF
TRBV19	TRBJ2-1	NA	13	NA	TGTGCCAGTAGTGTTACTATCCAGGGTGAGCAGTTCTTC	CASSVTIQGEQFF
TRBV6-5	TRBJ1-1	NA	13	NA	TGTGCCAGCAGGGCGGGTGTGGACACTGAAGCTTTCTTT	CASRAGVDTEAFF
TRBV30	TRBJ2-1	TRBD1	14	once	TGTGCCTGGAGCGGACAGGGAAAGGGTGGTGAGCAGTTCTTC	CAWSGQGKGGEQFF
TRBV5-4	TRBJ1-2	NA	13	NA	TGTGCCAGCAGCCCGGGGGGGAGGGAAGGCTACACCTTC	CASSPGGREGYTF
TRBV10-3	TRBJ1-1	TRBD1	15	NA	TGTGCCATCAGTGAGTCGGCAGGGGGAAACACTGAAGCTTTCTTT	CAISESAGGNTEAFF
TRBV4-2	TRBJ2-7	TRBD1	18	NA	TGTGCCAGCAGCCAAGTATTGGCAGGGACAGCCAGCTCCTACGAGCAGTACTTC	CASSQVLAGTASSYEQYF
TRBV2	TRBJ2-2	TRBD2	15	NA	TGTGCCAGCAGCGAAGCTCGGGGGGACGGTGGGGAGCTGTTTTTT	CASSEARGDGGELFF
TRBV19	TRBJ1-5	TRBD1	17	once	TGTGCCAGTAGTATAGCGGGGACAGCACTTATCAACCAGCCCCAGCATTTT	CASSIAGTALINQPQHF
TRBV5-1	TRBJ2-1	NA	16	once	TGCGCCAGCAGCTTGGCCCTAGCGATTGGGGTCCATGAGCAGTTCTTC	CASSLALAIGVHEQFF
TRBV29-1	TRBJ1-1	NA	15	NA	TGCAGCGTTGCCGAAGCGGGCAGTATCCAAACTGAAGCTTTCTTT	CSVAEAGSIQTEAFF
TRBV7-9	TRBJ2-7	NA	12	NA	TGTGCCAGCAATGGAGGCGGATACGAGCAGTACTTC	CASNGGGYEQYF
TRBV19	TRBJ1-2	TRBD1	14	NA	TGTGCCAGTAATATACCGGGACAGGGGGCTGGCTACACCTTC	CASNIPGQGAGYTF
TRBV29-1	TRBJ2-7	TRBD1	14	NA	TGCAGCGTTGAAAACACAGGGGGCACGTACGAGCAGTACTTC	CSVENTGGTYEQYF
TRBV5-6	TRBJ1-3	TRBD1	15	NA	TGTGCCAGCAGGCGGACAGGAAACTCTGGAAACACCATATATTTT	CASRRTGNSGNTIYF
TRBV2	TRBJ2-1	NA	12	NA	TGTGCCAGCAGTGCTAAGACGGGTGAGCAGTTCTTC	CASSAKTGEQFF
TRBV7-9	TRBJ1-1	NA	14	few	TGTGCCAGCAGCTTAAACCCCCCCAGTTCCGAAGCTTTCTTT	CASSLNPPSSEAFF
TRBV7-9	TRBJ1-1	NA	17	once	TGTGCCAGCAGCCCTTTGGCGGGTCGGCAGGCGAACACTGAAGCTTTCTTT	CASSPLAGRQANTEAFF
TRBV2	TRBJ1-2	TRBD1	12	NA	TGTGCCAGCAGTTCCGGGACAGGGGGCTACACCTTC	CASSSGTGGYTF
TRBV7-8	TRBJ2-7	TRBD1	14	NA	TGTGCCAGCAGCAAGGGACAGGGGGCCTTCGAGCAGTACTTC	CASSKGQGAFEQYF
TRBV3-1/TRBV3-2	TRBJ1-4	TRBD1	17	NA	TGTGCCAGCAGCCGGGACAGGAGTGCAGGATGGAATGAAAAACTGTTTTTT	CASSRDRSAGWNEKLFF
TRBV12-5	TRBJ2-7	TRBD1	14	NA	TGTGCTAGTGGTCCGCCACAGGGGCCCTACGAGCAGTACTTC	CASGPPQGPYEQYF
TRBV28	TRBJ1-5	NA	17	NA	TGTGCCAGCAGTTTATACCTTATAAACATAAGCAATCAGCCCCAGCATTTT	CASSLYLINISNQPQHF
TRBV24-1	TRBJ2-7	TRBD1	16	NA	TGTGCCACCAGTGACGCCGGGACAGGGGGGAGGGGCGAGCAGTACTTC	CATSDAGTGGRGEQYF
TRBV7-8	TRBJ2-1	TRBD1	16	NA	TGTGCCAGCAGCTCATCGGGACAGGCCTCCAGATATGAGCAGTTCTTC	CASSSSGQASRYEQFF
TRBV30	TRBJ1-1	TRBD1	14	NA	TGTGCCTGGAGGGGGGGACAGGGGAACGCTGAAGCTTTCTTT	CAWRGGQGNAEAFF
TRBV27	TRBJ2-1	TRBD1	15	once	TGTGCCAGCAGTTTGACAGGGAGAGGGCACAATGAGCAGTTCTTC	CASSLTGRGHNEQFF
TRBV5-6	TRBJ2-6	NA	13	NA	TGTGCCAGCAACCCAACAGGGGCCAACGTCCTGACTTTC	CASNPTGANVLTF
TRBV12-3/TRBV12-4	TRBJ1-4	NA	12	NA	TGTGCCAGCAGTCCTCCTAATGAAAAACTGTTTTTT	CASSPPNEKLFF
TRBV5-8	TRBJ1-1	TRBD1	14	NA	TGTGCCAGCAGCTACGGACAGGGGGCTGGTGAAGCTTTCTTT	CASSYGQGAGEAFF
TRBV9	TRBJ2-3	NA	15	NA	TGTGCCAGCAGCCCCGTGGGTGTAGCCACAGATACGCAGTATTTT	CASSPVGVATDTQYF
TRBV7-2	TRBJ1-5	NA	14	NA	TGTGCCAGCAGCCCGACAGTTAGCAATCAGCCCCAGCATTTT	CASSPTVSNQPQHF
TRBV24-1	TRBJ1-5	NA	15	NA	TGTGCCACCAGTGATCGCACAGGGTCGGGTCAGCCCCAGCATTTT	CATSDRTGSGQPQHF
TRBV24-1	TRBJ2-2	TRBD2	16	few	TGTGCCACCAGTGAGACTAGCGGGGGGCGTACCGGGGAGCTGTTTTTT	CATSETSGGRTGELFF
TRBV14	TRBJ2-1	NA	15	NA	TGTGCCAGCAGCCAAGATAGTTTTACTGGCAATGAGCAGTTCTTC	CASSQDSFTGNEQFF
TRBV4-2	TRBJ1-1	NA	15	once	TGTGCCAGCAGCCAAGTCTTGGGCCGGAACACTGAAGCTTTCTTT	CASSQVLGRNTEAFF
TRBV4-1	TRBJ2-2	NA	16	NA	TGCGCCAGCAGCCAAGAAGGTGAGGCTTACACCGGGGAGCTGTTTTTT	CASSQEGEAYTGELFF
TRBV7-9	TRBJ1-2	NA	12	NA	TGTGCCAGCAGCTTATCCTCTAGTGGCTACACCTTC	CASSLSSSGYTF
TRBV5-4	TRBJ1-2	NA	14	NA	TGTGCCAGCAGCTTGGCGGGGGGTAACTATGGCTACACCTTC	CASSLAGGNYGYTF
TRBV29-1	TRBJ2-5	NA	10	NA	TGCAGCGCCGGGGGTGAGACCCAGTACTTC	CSAGGETQYF
TRBV28	TRBJ2-1	NA	14	many	TGTGCCAGCGCCCGGGGTGGGTCCTACAATGAGCAGTTCTTC	CASARGGSYNEQFF
TRBV27	TRBJ2-2	NA	16	NA	TGTGCCAGCAGTTTAAAGAATTTCTTGGCTGCCGGGGAGCTGTTTTTT	CASSLKNFLAAGELFF
TRBV30	TRBJ2-1	TRBD2	14	NA	TGTGCCGGCAGGGGTAGCGGGGGTTTCGGTGAGCAGTTCTTC	CAGRGSGGFGEQFF
TRBV5-1	TRBJ1-5	NA	13	NA	TGCGCCAGCAGCTTCTCAGGGGATCAGCCCCAGCATTTT	CASSFSGDQPQHF
TRBV19	TRBJ2-5	TRBD1	17	NA	TGTGCCAGTAGTATGTCTTCTCAGGGGGCTGGCTGGGGGACCCAGTACTTC	CASSMSSQGAGWGTQYF
TRBV30	TRBJ2-6	NA	15	few	TGTGCCTGGAGTTACAGGGAGTACGGGGCCAACGTCCTGACTTTC	CAWSYREYGANVLTF